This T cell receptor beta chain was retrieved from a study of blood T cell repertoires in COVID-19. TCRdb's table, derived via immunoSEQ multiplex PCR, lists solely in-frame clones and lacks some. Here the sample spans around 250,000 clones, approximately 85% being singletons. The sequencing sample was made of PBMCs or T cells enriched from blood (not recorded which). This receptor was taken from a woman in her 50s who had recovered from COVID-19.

CDR3 region: CATRQFYNEQFF. The CDR3, as DNA: TGTGCCACAAGACAGTTCTACAATGAGCAGTTCTTC. This chain links TRBV6-6 with TRBJ2-1; D possibly corresponds to TRBD1 (5 bases). V lost 10 bases, J lost 3 bases, and 10 bases lay in between. This CDR3 contains 12 residues. Germline loops: CDR1 MNHNY, CDR2 SVGAGI (reference sequence).